This record concerns one T cell receptor (beta chain) sequence. The record originates from a study of Graves' ophthalmopathy and Graves' hyperthyroidism. The CDR3 has 15 residues. Germline V gene sequence: CDR1 SGHTA, CDR2 FQGNSA. V shed 7 bases and J shed 0 bases, with 14 bases lying between them. RNA transcripts yielded amplified TCR beta CDR3 regions. HTBI primers were used in a first-round RT-PCR, which preceded a second-round multiplex PCR. TCRdb re-called the multiplex PCR reads with MiXCR, one entry per CDR3 protein. The table lists approximately 540,000 distinct CDR3 sequences, about two fifths of them singletons.

This sequence originates from an adult man with Graves' hyperthyroidism. The sequenced sample was peripheral blood or thyroid tissue (not recorded which). This rearrangement joins TRBV7-2 to TRBJ2-3; D is possibly TRBD2 (6 bases). CDR3 nucleotide sequence: TGTGCCAGCACCCCGTCCGGGACTAGCACAGATACGCAGTATTTT. It encodes CASTPSGTSTDTQYF. Combining the CDR3 with reference TRBV7-2 and TRBJ2-3 gives the whole variable domain GAGVSQSPSNKVTEKGKDVELRCDPISGHTALYWYRQSLGQGLEFLIYFQGNSAPDKSGLPSDRFSAERTGGSVSTLTIQRTQQEDSAVYLCASTPSGTSTDTQYFGPGTRLTVL.